This TCR beta chain derives from a study of T cell repertoires in cytomegalovirus infection (dated by TCRdb to about 2019). The study in broad terms: Alongside well-studied HLA-B-restricted epitopes, the peptide stimulations were aimed at recently identified HLA-C-restricted CMV epitopes, whose presentation resists viral immunomodulation. The HLA type of each donor mattered for the analysis, because public TCR beta signatures pointed to carriage of CMV infection along with the matching HLA type.

As concerns this clonotype: There is no known antigen for this receptor. The sample holds no much larger clone one base away, and base qualities are not on file.

What the treatment or condition label conveys for this sample: in vitro stimulation with specific CMV peptide epitopes to enrich CMV-specific T cells. For sequencing, an Illumina HiSeq 1500 was employed. TCRdb reworked the public reads: Q25 trimming with fastp, MiXCR clone assembly, productive beta chains retained. Rows with one shared CDR3 protein collapse into an entry with the most common genes and DNA. The sample includes approximately 600,000 distinct CDR3 sequences, with just under 40% observed a single time. The ten largest clones represent 40% to 60% of the sample. Via the germline V gene (reference sequence), CDR1 is MNHNY and CDR2 SVGAGI. From its cysteine to its phenylalanine, the CDR3 spans 15 amino acids. Of all the DNA, just the CDR3 is kept, 45 bases in frame from base 1. The V end loses 1 base and the J end loses 8 bases, and a stretch of 15 bases separates them. Results the study describes overall, beyond this receptor: The ex vivo response was dominated by HLA-C-restricted CMV-specific TCR beta clonotypes, which also provided the single most frequent clonotype in two of eight donors. In both this cohort and an independent roughly 350-donor cohort, the cumulative frequency of public TCR beta family members distinguished carriers of CMV infection plus the relevant HLA type.

The V and J genes are TRBV6-6 and TRBJ2-1, with the D assignment possibly TRBD1 or TRBD2, given 7 matching bases for each. The material sequenced was cultured PBMCs, taken from culture after CMV antigen stimulation. The clonotype comes from a human donor in good health (CMV status not recorded). Some clones in this sample may be carry-over from other donors' samples. The CDR3 corresponds to CASSYLGQGGDEQFF. In nucleotides, the sequence is TGTGCCAGCAGTTACTTAGGCCAGGGGGGGGATGAGCAGTTCTTC.